A selection of T cell receptor beta chains follows, all from one sample in a study of T cell responses to AZD1222 COVID-19 vaccine. This table comes from immunoSEQ multiplex PCR, and its TCRdb copy is limited to in-frame clones, with some not included. The table has some 110,000 clones, 90% seen once. The input for sequencing was peripheral blood, taken on day 0 of AZD1222 vaccination. These receptors originate from an adult in good health. CDR3s include the opening cysteine and the closing phenylalanine or tryptophan. Each record gives: J gene, clone size, V gene, D gene, CDR3 protein, CDR3 DNA. The D gene is left open where the match is weak. Expanded clones are given a class, and other clones once, few, many or no size at all.

TRBJ2-6,.,TRBV7-3,.,CASSLNLKTGANVLTF,TGTGCCAGCAGCTTAAATCTCAAGACTGGGGCCAACGTCCTGACTTTC
TRBJ2-2,.,TRBV19,.,CASELGGGHSTGELFF,TGTGCCAGCGAGCTGGGGGGGGGACACAGCACCGGGGAGCTGTTTTTT
TRBJ2-6,.,TRBV6-5,.,CASGQTSGANVLTF,TGTGCCAGCGGGCAGACCTCTGGGGCCAACGTCCTGACTTTC
TRBJ2-1,.,TRBV24-1,TRBD2,CATRGGTSGYNEQFF,TGTGCCACCAGGGGCGGGACTAGCGGATACAATGAGCAGTTCTTC
TRBJ1-1,.,TRBV12-3/TRBV12-4,.,CASSLENTEAFF,TGTGCCAGCAGCTTGGAGAACACTGAAGCTTTCTTT
TRBJ2-5,.,TRBV6-5,.,CASSYNRFETQYF,TGTGCCAGCAGTTACAACAGGTTTGAGACCCAGTACTTC
TRBJ1-2,.,TRBV5-4,.,CASSLARGDGYTF,TGTGCCAGCAGCTTAGCGCGGGGTGACGGCTACACCTTC
TRBJ2-7,.,TRBV4-1,.,CASSPSGAPSSYEQYF,TGCGCCAGCAGCCCATCGGGGGCGCCTAGCTCCTACGAGCAGTACTTC
TRBJ1-1,.,TRBV11-2,.,CASSLVAGNTEAFF,TGTGCCAGCAGCTTAGTAGCAGGGAACACTGAAGCTTTCTTT
TRBJ2-1,.,TRBV28,.,CASSPTPTAEQFF,TGTGCCAGCAGTCCGACCCCGACAGCCGAGCAGTTCTTC
TRBJ2-2,.,TRBV5-8,TRBD1,CASSFQQGYTGELFF,TGTGCCAGCAGCTTCCAACAGGGGTACACCGGGGAGCTGTTTTTT
TRBJ2-7,.,TRBV20-1,.,CSARTTYEQYF,TGCAGTGCTAGGACTACCTACGAGCAGTACTTC
TRBJ2-2,.,TRBV24-1,.,CATSDAGRNTGELFF,TGTGCCACCAGTGACGCCGGGCGAAACACCGGGGAGCTGTTTTTT
TRBJ1-1,once,TRBV5-1,.,CASSFGLNTEAFF,TGCGCCAGCAGCTTTGGGTTGAACACTGAAGCTTTCTTT
TRBJ2-7,.,TRBV28,TRBD2,CASSLSSGSSYEQYF,TGTGCCAGCAGTTTGTCTAGCGGGAGCTCCTACGAGCAGTACTTC
TRBJ1-1,.,TRBV3-1/TRBV3-2,.,CASSPGGTEAFF,TGTGCCAGCAGCCCGGGGGGCACTGAAGCTTTCTTT
TRBJ1-4,.,TRBV6-5,.,CASRGGPTREEKLFF,TGTGCCAGCAGGGGCGGACCTACTCGGGAAGAAAAACTGTTTTTT
TRBJ2-7,.,TRBV21-1,.,CASSLLRGTYEQYF,TGTGCCAGCAGCTTGCTCAGGGGAACCTACGAGCAGTACTTC
TRBJ1-2,.,TRBV5-1,.,CASSLTGTNYGYTF,TGCGCCAGCAGCTTGACAGGGACTAACTATGGCTACACCTTC
TRBJ1-5,once,TRBV24-1,.,CATSDFSGQPQHF,TGTGCCACCAGTGATTTCTCCGGTCAGCCCCAGCATTTT
TRBJ2-1,.,TRBV7-9,TRBD2,CASSPYSGSSYNEQFF,TGTGCCAGCAGCCCCTATAGCGGGAGCTCCTACAATGAGCAGTTCTTC
TRBJ2-5,.,TRBV7-9,.,CASSLEQETQYF,TGTGCCAGCAGCTTAGAGCAAGAGACCCAGTACTTC
TRBJ2-2,.,TRBV11-2,TRBD1,CASSRRGQGGTGELFF,TGTGCCAGCAGCCGACGGGGACAGGGGGGCACCGGGGAGCTGTTTTTT
TRBJ1-1,.,TRBV7-9,.,CASSLVRATEAFF,TGTGCCAGCAGCTTAGTCAGGGCCACTGAAGCTTTCTTT
TRBJ1-4,.,TRBV19,.,CASKGGGQGNEKLFF,TGTGCCAGTAAAGGGGGTGGTCAGGGTAATGAAAAACTGTTTTTT
TRBJ2-1,.,TRBV18,.,CASSPPSSYNEQFF,TGTGCCAGCTCACCACCCAGCTCCTACAATGAGCAGTTCTTC
TRBJ2-7,.,TRBV18,TRBD1,CASSRSGQSYEQYF,TGTGCCAGCTCACGTTCGGGACAGTCCTACGAGCAGTACTTC
TRBJ2-1,.,TRBV7-3,.,CASSWGVYNEQFF,TGTGCCAGCAGCTGGGGGGTTTACAATGAGCAGTTCTTC
TRBJ1-4,.,TRBV5-4,.,CASGDIATNEKLFF,TGTGCCAGTGGTGACATTGCAACTAATGAAAAACTGTTTTTT
TRBJ2-3,.,TRBV7-6,.,CASSSRSGPDTQYF,TGTGCCAGCAGCTCCCGGTCAGGGCCAGATACGCAGTATTTT
TRBJ1-3,.,TRBV6-5,.,CASSRQGIGGNTIYF,TGTGCCAGCAGTCGCCAGGGTATAGGTGGAAACACCATATATTTT
TRBJ1-1,.,TRBV9,.,CASSVGGTSLGTEAFF,TGTGCCAGCAGCGTAGGGGGGACCTCGCTGGGGACTGAAGCTTTCTTT
TRBJ2-7,.,TRBV5-4,TRBD2,CASSLAGTSGLGEQYF,TGTGCCAGCAGCTTGGCTGGTACTAGCGGCTTGGGGGAGCAGTACTTC
TRBJ1-1,once,TRBV9,.,CASSGEGTEGFF,TGTGCCAGCAGCGGAGAGGGGACGGAGGGCTTCTTT